Presented here are 20 T cell receptor beta chains from one specimen sequenced in a study of regulatory T cells in long-lasting Graves disease. Building of the TCR beta libraries involved iRepertoire HTBI primers and Arm-PCR of CDR3 regions. TCRdb analysed the multiplex PCR reads with MiXCR anew, one entry per CDR3 protein. The sample records roughly 500,000 distinct CDR3 sequences, roughly 21% being singletons. Time point defined: persistent/refractory GD, antithyroid drugs over 5 years with positive TRAb. From RNA extracted from PBMCs, the TCR library was made. Sequenced here: peripheral blood mononuclear cells (PBMCs), sampled when the disease was refractory, from a patient treated with antithyroid drugs. The receptors were gathered from a female donor with Graves disease.

A few counts support this clonotype. J is TRBJ2-7 and V is TRBV4-3; D uncertain. CDR3 length: 14 residues. Germline CDR1 is LGHNA and CDR2 is YSLEER. V shed 6 bases and J shed 5 bases, with 17 bases lying between them. CDR3 in DNA: TGCGCCAGCAGTTCTACGGTCACAGCCAACGAGCAGTACTTC. Encoded protein: CASSSTVTANEQYF.

There are a few counts of this clonotype. The chain is built from TRBV5-4 and TRBJ2-5, with TRBD2 matching over 15 bases. The CDR3 covers 16 residues. The junction had 5 bases not matched to a gene; V was cut back by 3 bases and J by 5 bases. Germline V gene data show CDR1 as SGHNT and CDR2 as YYREEE (reference sequence). The CDR3 DNA reads TGTGCCAGCAGCTGGGGACTAGCGGGGGGACGTGAGACCCAGTACTTC. This codes for CASSWGLAGGRETQYF.

The genes are TRBV6-2 or TRBV6-3 and TRBJ1-2; TRBD1 is a possible D gene (5 bases). The CDR3 covers 15 residues. Germline assignment: CDR1 MNHEY and CDR2 SVGEGT. The V end lost 5 bases, the J end lost 8 bases, and 21 bases lay between the germline ends. CDR3 bases: TGTGCCAGCAGTGACCGGAGACAGCCCTCGGGAGGCTACACCTTC. Residues: CASSDRRQPSGGYTF.

This clonotype was counted at least ten times. The chain carries TRBV2 and TRBJ2-7; no firm D call. Germline V gene lookup returns CDR1 SNHLY and CDR2 FYNNEI. CDR3 length: 12 residues. The V end lost 4 bases, the J end lost 0 bases, and 4 bases lay between the germline ends. The CDR3 region has the DNA TGTGCCAGCAGTGCGACCTCCTACGAGCAGTACTTC. Protein: CASSATSYEQYF.

Regarding this clonotype: A much larger clone sits a single nucleotide away, making a read error possible. This chain connects TRBV12-3 or TRBV12-4 to TRBJ1-4, with 7 nucleotides matching TRBD1. The CDR3 consists of 17 residues. CDR3 DNA: TGTGCCAGCAGTCTGCTCCCTAGGGGGCGCTTGGCCGAAAAACCGTTTTTT. It is translated as CASSLLPRGRLAEKPFF.

Details on this clonotype: A much larger clone differs from this one at a single base, so this may be a read error. V and J are TRBV28 and TRBJ1-1; no definite D call. This CDR3 has 14 amino acids. CDR1 is MDHEN and CDR2 is SYDVKM in the germline V gene. Written as DNA, the CDR3 is TGTGCCAGCAGTTTGTCCCAGGTCACCACTGGAGCTTTCTTT. The encoded protein is CASSLSQVTTGAFF.

This clonotype was counted many times. The chain couples TRBV12-3 or TRBV12-4 to TRBJ1-5, with D possibly TRBD1 on 5 matching bases. Trimming pared 6 bases from V and 6 bases from J, leaving 21 bases between. The CDR3 contains 16 residues. The CDR3: CASRIPSGGSSQPQHF. DNA for the CDR3: TGTGCCAGCAGAATCCCTTCTGGGGGATCGAGTCAGCCCCAGCATTTT.

This clonotype has at least ten counts. The gene calls are TRBV12-3 or TRBV12-4 and TRBJ2-7, with 12 bases aligning to TRBD2. V dropped 3 bases and J dropped 5; count of bases not matched to a gene: 14. The CDR3 loop spans 18 amino acids. Written as DNA, the CDR3 is TGTGCCAGCAGTTTTAGCGGACTGACTAGCGGGAGTAGCGACGAGCAGTACTTC. Translating it yields CASSFSGLTSGSSDEQYF.

CDR3 nucleotide sequence: TGTGCCAGCAGTCCGCCGGGGGTTGGGGAGACCCAGTACTTC. This encodes CASSPPGVGETQYF. The chain employs TRBV7-8 and TRBJ2-5; D perhaps matches TRBD2 (6 bases). Trimming took 6 bases from V and 5 from J, leaving 16 bases between them. The V gene's germline CDR1 is SGHVS and CDR2 FQNEAQ. This CDR3 is built from 14 residues.

V is TRBV28 and J is TRBJ2-5, with TRBD1 as a possible D gene (5 bases). Matching the DNA end better, TRBJ2-1 makes the J call doubtful. The CDR3 has 13 amino acids. Per germline, CDR1 MDHEN and CDR2 SYDVKM. CDR3 sequence reads: CASQGGFYNEQFF. Here the CDR3 DNA reads TGTGCCAGTCAGGGTGGCTTTTACAATGAGCAGTTCTTC.

Ten or more counts support this clonotype. The rearrangement joins TRBV18 to TRBJ1-2; a weak D match, TRBD1 (6 bases). With 8 bases removed from V and 1 base from J, the gap between germline ends came to 14 bases. From germline, CDR1 is KGHSH and CDR2 LQKENI. The length of the CDR3 is 14 residues. The CDR3 nucleotides read TGTGCCAGCAGTCCGACAGGAGATAACTATGGCTACACCTTC. Residues: CASSPTGDNYGYTF.

Details on this clonotype: This clone may be a read error of a much larger clone one base away. No conserved phenylalanine or tryptophan is present at the end of the CDR3, so a read error is the likely explanation. V and J are TRBV14 and TRBJ2-2; D remains ambiguous. The germline CDR1 and CDR2 sequences are SGHDN and FVKESK. Trimming took 1 base from V and 7 from J, leaving 7 bases between them. This CDR3 region has 13 residues. CDR3 nucleotides: TGTGCCAGCAGCCAAGTCTGGGGCGGGGAGCTGTTTTCT. This encodes CASSQVWGGELFS.

This clonotype has just a few counts. The V and J genes are TRBV4-1 and TRBJ2-5; the D is unclear. V dropped 0 bases and J dropped 5 bases, with 19 bases sitting between them. Germline V lookup: CDR1 MGHRA, CDR2 YSYEKL. CDR3 size: 17 residues. CDR3 region: CASSQDWGTGRRETQYF. CDR3 DNA: TGCGCCAGCAGCCAAGATTGGGGAACTGGCCGCCGGGAGACCCAGTACTTC.

There are a few counts of this clonotype. The rearrangement uses TRBV7-2 and TRBJ1-5; D is uncertain. This CDR3 has 16 residues. The germline V gene has CDR1 SGHTA and CDR2 FQGNSA. The V end was cut by 1 base, the J end by 0 bases, with 10 bases between. CDR3 loop: CASSLGAYNSNQPQHF. DNA of the CDR3: TGTGCCAGCAGCTTAGGAGCCTACAATAGCAATCAGCCCCAGCATTTT.

This clonotype was observed at least ten times. The chain recombines TRBV7-2 with TRBJ2-7, with TRBD1 identical over 7 bases. CDR1 is SGHTA, CDR2 FQGNSA, per germline. The CDR3 is made up of 12 amino acids. V was pared by 6 bases and J by 3 bases, with 2 bases of the junction left unmatched. CDR3 bases: TGTGCCAGCAGAAGACAGGGCTACGAGCAGTACTTC. It encodes CASRRQGYEQYF.

The chain combines TRBV28 with TRBJ2-7, with TRBD1 identical over 10 bases. Germline-derived CDR1 and CDR2 are MDHEN and SYDVKM. This CDR3 region has 15 residues. With 6 bases clipped from V and 4 bases from J, the junction kept 9 bases outside the gene matches. CDR3: CASRPPGTGDYEQYF. CDR3 in DNA: TGTGCCAGCAGACCACCCGGGACAGGGGATTACGAGCAGTACTTC.

On this clonotype: A single base separates this from a much larger clone, so it may be a read error. The chain recombines TRBV15 with TRBJ1-1, with 11 bases fitting TRBD1. The V segment lost 1 base and the J segment 5 bases; nucleotides outside the gene matches: 3. The CDR3 covers 15 residues. Germline values: CDR1 LNHNV, CDR2 YYDKDF (reference sequence). CDR3 in amino acids: CATSRAGTGGTEAFF. CDR3 DNA: TGTGCCACCAGCAGAGCAGGGACAGGGGGGACTGAAGCTTTCTTT.

At least ten counts were recorded for this clonotype. The V call is TRBV2, the J call TRBJ1-1; D is unclear. From germline, CDR1 is SNHLY and CDR2 FYNNEI. The CDR3 totals 15 residues. V lost 0 bases to trimming and J lost 0 bases, with 8 bases between them. The CDR3 DNA reads as TGTGCCAGCAGTGAAGCCCACGCATTGAACACTGAAGCTTTCTTT. It specifies CASSEAHALNTEAFF.

This clonotype has at least ten counts. The V call is TRBV12-3 or TRBV12-4, the J call TRBJ1-1, with 9 bases that match TRBD1. J gave up 1 base and V 4 bases, and 1 base lay outside the gene matches. This CDR3 has 14 amino acids. The CDR3 nucleotides are TGTGCCAGCAGTTCGACAGGGGGGAACACTGAAGCTTTCTTT. Its protein product is CASSSTGGNTEAFF.

The gene calls are TRBV13 and TRBJ1-6; D might be TRBD1 (5 bases). CDR1 and CDR2 (germline): PRHDT, FYEKMQ (reference sequence). The CDR3 has 15 residues. With 4 bases removed from V and 7 bases from J, the gap between germline ends came to 14 bases. Here the CDR3 DNA reads TGTGCCAGCAGCTCCCAAGGGACGCTAAATTCACCCCTCCACTTT. This sequence encodes CASSSQGTLNSPLHF.